The source of this T cell receptor beta chain is a study of vaccination effects on CD4 cells after COVID-19. V lost 7 bases and J lost 6; bases outside the gene matches: 14. CDR1 is SQVTM, CDR2 ANQGSEA, per germline. The CDR3 runs to 14 residues. Under the ViraFEST assay, PBMC were stimulated with viral peptide pools so that antigen-specific CD4+ T cells expanded. Sequencing was performed afterwards. An approximately 10-day culture period preceded the isolation of CD4+ T cells. The method was immunoSEQ multiplex PCR; TCRdb's version includes in-frame clones alone and lacks a portion of them. The sample has around 30,000 clones, roughly two thirds seen once. As for this clone: Its target is not known.

Sequencing was performed on CD4+ T cells from PBMCs cultured with HCoV-229E spike peptides, taken before COVID-19 vaccination. The sequence derives from a human donor who received a COVID-19 vaccine. This sequence joins TRBV29-1 and TRBJ2-7, with TRBD1 matching 8 bases. The CDR3 nucleotides are TGCAGCGCTTCAAAGGGACAGGTAAACTCCGAGCAGTACTTC. Protein: CSASKGQVNSEQYF.